The 24 T cell receptor beta chains listed next were all sequenced from one sample in a study of vaccination effects on CD4 cells after COVID-19. Sequencing was preceded by expansion of antigen-specific CD4+ T cells with viral peptide pools in the ViraFEST assay. Once cultured for approximately 10 days, the cells underwent separation to obtain CD4+ T cells. Nucleocapsid antibody tests were negative, and the vaccine recipients had no prior SARS-CoV-2 infection. Profiled with immunoSEQ multiplex PCR; TCRdb holds only in-frame clones, not every one. The sample contains 20,000 to 25,000 clones, around 62% of which appear only once. The antigens these receptors bind are not known. Sequencing used CD4+ T cells from PBMCs cultured with HCoV-NL63 spike peptides, obtained before COVID-19 vaccination. The receptors shown here come from a human donor who received a COVID-19 vaccine.

The V call is TRBV5-1, the J call TRBJ1-1; D call uncertain. The V gene lost 0 bases and the J gene lost 4 bases, with 13 bases spanning the gap. The CDR3 is 15 residues long. CDR1 is SGHRS, CDR2 YFSETQ, per germline. DNA for the CDR3: TGCGCCAGCAGCTTGGAACACCCCTGGAGCACTGAAGCTTTCTTT. Translation: CASSLEHPWSTEAFF.

The rearrangement uses TRBV6-1 and TRBJ1-5, with D possibly TRBD1 on 6 matching bases. Germline V gene sequence: CDR1 MNHNS, CDR2 SASEGT. The length of the CDR3 is 15 residues. Deletions cut 0 bases from V and 3 bases from J, with 9 bases between. DNA for the CDR3: TGTGCCAGCAGTGAAGCGACAGGACACAATCAGCCCCAGCATTTT. Amino acid sequence: CASSEATGHNQPQHF.

J is TRBJ2-1 and V is TRBV5-4, with 13 bases lining up with TRBD2. Germline V gene lookup returns CDR1 SGHNT and CDR2 YYREEE (reference sequence). The CDR3 runs to 18 residues. V gave up 3 bases and J gave up 12 bases; unmatched junction bases: 18. The chain's CDR3 is CASSSLFRTSGGELGQFF. The CDR3 nucleotides read TGTGCCAGCAGCTCTCTCTTTAGGACTAGCGGGGGAGAGTTAGGGCAGTTCTTC.

This clone has a handful of counts. This chain connects TRBV2 to TRBJ1-1; TRBD1 agrees at 7 bases. V lost 10 bases and J lost 6; bases outside the gene matches: 11. CDR3 length: 13 residues. Looked up from germline, CDR1 is SNHLY and CDR2 is FYNNEI. CDR3 sequence reads: CATGTVGGPEAFF. For the CDR3, the DNA is TGTGCCACCGGGACAGTGGGTGGCCCTGAAGCTTTCTTT.

This chain uses TRBV13 with TRBJ2-1; TRBD2 matches 13 bases. V lost 5 bases to trimming and J lost 10 bases; unmatched junction nucleotides: 14. The CDR3 is 17 residues long. Germline CDR1 reads PRHDT; CDR2 reads FYEKMQ (reference sequence). CDR3 residues: CASSLRLGLAGDSEQFF. In nucleotides, the CDR3 is TGTGCCAGCAGCCTGAGACTTGGACTAGCGGGAGACTCAGAGCAGTTCTTC.

This chain connects TRBV3-1 (or the pseudogene TRBV3-2) to TRBJ2-3; D is unclear. This CDR3 is built from 13 residues. Trimming stripped 5 bases from V and 2 bases from J, with 8 bases between. CDR1 and CDR2 (germline): LGHDT, YNNKEL (reference sequence). This CDR3 is CASSGVPTDTQYF. The CDR3 DNA reads TGTGCCAGCAGCGGCGTCCCCACAGATACGCAGTATTTT.

The rearrangement uses TRBV27 and TRBJ1-6; D gene ambiguous. The CDR3 covers 14 residues. The germline CDR1 and CDR2 sequences are MNHEY and SMNVEV (reference sequence). The V and J ends lost 6 bases and 5 bases respectively, with 11 bases between them. CDR3 in DNA: TGTGCCAGCAGCTACCGGGGAGATAATTCACCCCTCCACTTT. Amino acid sequence: CASSYRGDNSPLHF.

This chain links TRBV2 with TRBJ2-5; possible D gene TRBD2, 7 bases. V gave up 0 bases and J gave up 0 bases, with 17 bases separating them. Per germline, CDR1 SNHLY and CDR2 FYNNEI. This CDR3 has 18 amino acids. In nucleotides, the CDR3 is TGTGCCAGCAGTGAAGCAGGGGCGGGGGCCGGGAACCAAGAGACCCAGTACTTC. It translates to CASSEAGAGAGNQETQYF.

This rearrangement joins TRBV7-9 to TRBJ1-1; 9 bases fit TRBD1. V shed 7 bases, J shed 2 bases, and the junction held 8 bases outside the gene matches. This CDR3 is 15 amino acids long. Germline-derived CDR1 and CDR2 are SEHNR and FQNEAQ (reference sequence). Here the CDR3 reads CASIPGTGTNTEAFF. CDR3 nucleotide sequence: TGTGCCAGCATCCCCGGGACAGGGACAAACACTGAAGCTTTCTTT. Together with reference TRBV7-9 and TRBJ1-1, the CDR3 gives the full variable domain: DTGVSQNPRHKITKRGQNVTFRCDPISEHNRLYWYRQTLGQGPEFLTYFQNEAQLEKSRLLSDRFSAERPKGSFSTLEIQRTEQGDSAMYLCASIPGTGTNTEAFFGQGTRLTVV.

The gene calls are TRBV19 and TRBJ2-1; D is perhaps TRBD1 or TRBD2 (5 bases each). Germline V lookup: CDR1 LNHDA, CDR2 SQIVND (reference sequence). V dropped 0 bases and J dropped 4 bases, with 13 bases sitting between them. The CDR3 sequence is 16 residues long. CDR3 nucleotides: TGTGCCAGTAGTATAGAAGGGCCGGGACCTTACAATGAGCAGTTCTTC. Protein sequence: CASSIEGPGPYNEQFF.

The chain couples TRBV11-3 to TRBJ2-3; TRBD2 matches 14 bases. Trimming took 5 bases from V and 4 from J; bases not matched to a gene: 11. The CDR3 covers 18 residues. In germline, CDR1 is SGHNT, CDR2 YENEEA. The CDR3 spells CASSPGTSGSAAADTQYF. In DNA, the CDR3 is TGTGCCAGCAGCCCGGGGACTAGCGGGAGTGCTGCTGCAGATACGCAGTATTTT.

This chain joins TRBV11-2 and TRBJ1-2, with D uncertain. CDR3 length: 13 residues. Trimming removed 4 bases from V and 5 bases from J, with 11 bases in between. Germline CDR1 is SGHAT and CDR2 is FQNNGV. The CDR3 loop is CASSSPRRYGYTF. CDR3 DNA: TGTGCCAGCAGCTCGCCACGGCGGTATGGCTACACCTTC.

This clone was picked up a small number of times. This chain connects TRBV5-4 to TRBJ2-1, with 9 bases lining up with TRBD2. From germline, CDR1 is SGHNT and CDR2 YYREEE (reference sequence). CDR3 length: 16 amino acids. The V segment lost 2 bases and the J segment 0 bases; nucleotides outside the gene matches: 3. CDR3 nucleotide sequence: TGTGCCAGCAGCTTAGCGGGAGGCAGCTCCTACAATGAGCAGTTCTTC. It yields the protein CASSLAGGSSYNEQFF.

This clone appeared a single time. V is TRBV9 and J is TRBJ1-4, with a tentative D call TRBD1 (5 bases). CDR1 SGDLS and CDR2 YYNGEE come from the germline V gene. Between the trimmed V and J ends, which lost 2 bases and 8 bases, there was a span of 16 bases. The CDR3 contains 15 residues. The CDR3 sequence: CASSVGSGRGEKLFF. The CDR3 nucleotides are TGTGCCAGCAGCGTCGGGTCGGGGAGGGGCGAAAAACTGTTTTTT.

The V and J genes are TRBV11-2 and TRBJ1-3; TRBD1 is a possible D gene (5 bases). The length of the CDR3 is 19 residues. The V end lost 0 bases, the J end lost 0 bases, and 18 bases lay between the germline ends. Germline CDR1 and CDR2: SGHAT and FQNNGV. The chain's CDR3 is CASSLDPLRQRPSGNTIYF. In nucleotides, the CDR3 is TGTGCCAGCAGCTTAGATCCCCTCAGACAGCGGCCCTCTGGAAACACCATATATTTT.

The count of this clone is one. V usage is TRBV5-1 and J usage is TRBJ2-5; no clear D gene. In germline, CDR1 is SGHRS, CDR2 YFSETQ. This CDR3 is 14 amino acids long. V was clipped by 3 bases and J by 0 bases, with 9 bases between them. CDR3 protein: CASSSPGYQETQYF. The DNA for the CDR3 is TGCGCCAGCAGCTCCCCCGGGTACCAAGAGACCCAGTACTTC. The full variable domain, its missing parts supplied by reference TRBV5-1 and TRBJ2-5, is KAGVTQTPRYLIKTRGQQVTLSCSPISGHRSVSWYQQTPGQGLQFLFEYFSETQRNKGNFPGRFSGRQFSNSRSEMNVSTLELGDSALYLCASSSPGYQETQYFGPGTRLLVL.

There are a few counts of this clone. Here the CDR3 reads CSASSHSQGSNYGYTF. CDR3 DNA sequence: TGCAGTGCTAGTAGTCACTCACAGGGCTCTAACTATGGCTACACCTTC. The V gene is TRBV20-1, the J gene TRBJ1-2, with a possible D match to TRBD1 (6 bases). Germline assignment: CDR1 DFQATT and CDR2 SNEGSKA (reference sequence). The germline V and J ends were trimmed by 3 bases and 0 bases, with 17 bases remaining between them. The CDR3 consists of 16 residues.

This chain joins TRBV29-1 and TRBJ2-5, with TRBD1 as a possible D gene (6 bases). Trimming removed 5 bases at V and 1 base at J, with 14 bases between. The CDR3 consists of 14 residues. The V gene's germline CDR1 is SQVTM and CDR2 ANQGSEA. The CDR3: CSVYRAYTQETQYF. The CDR3 DNA reads TGCAGCGTTTACAGGGCTTATACCCAAGAGACCCAGTACTTC.

The chain carries TRBV7-9 and TRBJ2-1; D remains unclear. Germline CDR1 is SEHNR and CDR2 is FQNEAQ (reference sequence). V lost 9 bases and J 4 bases, leaving 16 bases between the germline ends. The CDR3 contains 14 residues. The DNA of the CDR3 is TGTGCCAGAAAAATAGGGCCCTTATACAATGAGCAGTTCTTC. It yields the protein CARKIGPLYNEQFF.

The chain couples TRBV5-6 to TRBJ2-5, with 11 bases lining up with TRBD1. The CDR3 runs 17 residues. The germline CDR1 and CDR2 sequences are SGHDT and YYEEEE. Trimming cost V 5 bases and J 5 bases; bases outside gene matches: 14. The CDR3 sequence: CASREQAGTGGEETQYF. The CDR3 bases are TGTGCCAGCAGGGAACAGGCCGGGACAGGGGGGGAGGAGACCCAGTACTTC.

The chain links TRBV2 to TRBJ1-1; D unclear. V lost 4 bases and J lost 1, with 7 bases in between. This CDR3 contains 13 residues. Germline values: CDR1 SNHLY, CDR2 FYNNEI. CDR3 sequence reads: CASSVVENTEAFF. In DNA form, the CDR3 reads TGTGCCAGCAGTGTGGTGGAGAACACTGAAGCTTTCTTT.

V usage is TRBV10-1 and J usage is TRBJ2-7; the D gene could be TRBD1 or TRBD2 (5 bases each). Germline V lookup: CDR1 WNHNN, CDR2 SYGVQD (reference sequence). Trimming cost V 6 bases and J 0 bases, with 12 bases left between them. The length of the CDR3 is 14 residues. The CDR3, as DNA: TGCGCCAGCAGCCGGGACCTAAGCTCCTACGAGCAGTACTTC. Its translation is CASSRDLSSYEQYF.

The chain is built from TRBV7-6 and TRBJ1-1; D call uncertain. Germline CDR1 reads SGHVS; CDR2 reads FNYEAQ. The CDR3 extends over 18 amino acids. The V gene lost 0 bases and the J gene lost 0 bases, with 17 bases spanning the gap. The CDR3 DNA reads as TGTGCCAGCAGCTTAGCGGACCCTGGAACCCTGGTGAACACTGAAGCTTTCTTT. Translated: CASSLADPGTLVNTEAFF.

V is TRBV6-5 and J is TRBJ1-1; D is unclear. Germline loops: CDR1 MNHEY, CDR2 SVGAGI. V gave up 4 bases and J gave up 1 base, with 10 bases separating them. The CDR3 is 14 residues long. CDR3 sequence (DNA): TGTGCCAGCAGTTGGGCTTGGGGGAACACTGAAGCTTTCTTT. Amino acids: CASSWAWGNTEAFF.